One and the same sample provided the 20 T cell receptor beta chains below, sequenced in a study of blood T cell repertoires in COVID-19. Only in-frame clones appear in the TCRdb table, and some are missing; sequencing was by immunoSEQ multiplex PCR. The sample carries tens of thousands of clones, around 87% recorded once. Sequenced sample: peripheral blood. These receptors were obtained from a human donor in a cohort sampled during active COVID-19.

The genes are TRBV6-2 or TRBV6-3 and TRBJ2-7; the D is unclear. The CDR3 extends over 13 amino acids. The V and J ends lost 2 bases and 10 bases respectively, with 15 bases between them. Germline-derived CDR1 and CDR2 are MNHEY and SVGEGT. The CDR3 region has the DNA TGTGCCAGCAGTTACGCCGGTCTCCCGCACCAGTACTTC. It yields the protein CASSYAGLPHQYF.

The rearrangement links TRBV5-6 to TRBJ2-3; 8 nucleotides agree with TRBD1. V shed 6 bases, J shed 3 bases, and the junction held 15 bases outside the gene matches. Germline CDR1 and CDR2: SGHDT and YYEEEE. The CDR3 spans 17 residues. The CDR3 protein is CASTLFLQGASTDTQYF. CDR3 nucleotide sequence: TGTGCCAGCACCTTATTCCTCCAGGGGGCGTCGACAGATACGCAGTATTTT. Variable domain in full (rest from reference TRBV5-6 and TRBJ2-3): DAGVTQSPTHLIKTRGQQVTLRCSPKSGHDTVSWYQQALGQGPQFIFQYYEEEERQRGNFPDRFSGHQFPNYSSELNVNALLLGDSALYLCASTLFLQGASTDTQYFGPGTRLTVL.

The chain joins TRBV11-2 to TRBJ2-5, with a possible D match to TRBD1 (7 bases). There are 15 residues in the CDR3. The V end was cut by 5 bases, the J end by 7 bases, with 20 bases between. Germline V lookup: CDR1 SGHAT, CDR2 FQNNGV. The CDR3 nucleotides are TGTGCCAGCAGCGGCGGGACAGCCGGAGACGGGACCCAGTACTTC. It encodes CASSGGTAGDGTQYF.

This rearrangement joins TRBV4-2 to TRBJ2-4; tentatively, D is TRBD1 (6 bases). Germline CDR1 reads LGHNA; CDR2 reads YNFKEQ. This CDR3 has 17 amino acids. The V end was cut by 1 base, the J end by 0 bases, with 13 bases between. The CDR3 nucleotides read TGTGCCAGCAGCCAAGGGACAGTAGAATTAGCCAAAAACATTCAGTACTTC. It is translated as CASSQGTVELAKNIQYF.

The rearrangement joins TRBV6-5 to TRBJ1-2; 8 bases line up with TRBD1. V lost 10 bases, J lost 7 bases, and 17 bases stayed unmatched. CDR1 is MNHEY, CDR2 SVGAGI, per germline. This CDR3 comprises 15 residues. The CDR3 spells CANTILGQGVSGYTF. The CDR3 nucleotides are TGTGCCAACACCATTCTTGGACAGGGAGTTAGTGGCTACACCTTC.

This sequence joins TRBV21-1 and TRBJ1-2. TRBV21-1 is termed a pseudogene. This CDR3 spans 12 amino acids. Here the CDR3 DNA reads TGTGCCAGCAGCAAAGGCACTAATGGCTACACCTTC. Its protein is CASSKGTNGYTF.

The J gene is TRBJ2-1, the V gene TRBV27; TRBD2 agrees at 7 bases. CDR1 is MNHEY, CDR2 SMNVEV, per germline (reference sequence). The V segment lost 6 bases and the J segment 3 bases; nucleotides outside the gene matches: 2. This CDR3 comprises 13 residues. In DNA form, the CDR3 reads TGTGCCAGCAGGGGGGGGTACTACAATGAGCAGTTCTTC. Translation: CASRGGYYNEQFF.

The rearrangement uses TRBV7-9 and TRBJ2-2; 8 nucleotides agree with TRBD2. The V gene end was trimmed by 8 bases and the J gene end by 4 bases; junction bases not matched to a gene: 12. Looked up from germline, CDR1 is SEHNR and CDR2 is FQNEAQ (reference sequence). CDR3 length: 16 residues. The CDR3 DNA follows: TGTGCCAGCGGCGGGTTCGTGGGACTAGGCACCGGGGAGCTGTTTTTT. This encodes CASGGFVGLGTGELFF.

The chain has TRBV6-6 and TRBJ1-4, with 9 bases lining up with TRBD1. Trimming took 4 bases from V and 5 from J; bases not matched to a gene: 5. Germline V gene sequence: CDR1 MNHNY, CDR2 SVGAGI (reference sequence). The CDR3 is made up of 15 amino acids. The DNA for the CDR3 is TGTGCCAGCAGTTCAAACAGGGGGCAGAATGAAAAACTGTTTTTT. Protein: CASSSNRGQNEKLFF.

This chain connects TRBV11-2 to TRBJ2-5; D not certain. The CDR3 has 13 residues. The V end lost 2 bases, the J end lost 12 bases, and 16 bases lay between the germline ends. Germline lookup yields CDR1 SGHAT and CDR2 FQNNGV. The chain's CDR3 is CASSLSRADPKYF. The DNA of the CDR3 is TGTGCCAGCAGCTTATCGCGTGCGGATCCAAAGTACTTC.

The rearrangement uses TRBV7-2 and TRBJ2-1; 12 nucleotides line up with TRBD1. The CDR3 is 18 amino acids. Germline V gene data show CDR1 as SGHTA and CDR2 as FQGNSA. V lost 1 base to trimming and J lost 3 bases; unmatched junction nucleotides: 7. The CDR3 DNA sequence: TGTACCAGCAGCTTAGAACGAGGGACAGGGGGCAACTACAATGAGCAGTTCTTC. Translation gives CTSSLERGTGGNYNEQFF.

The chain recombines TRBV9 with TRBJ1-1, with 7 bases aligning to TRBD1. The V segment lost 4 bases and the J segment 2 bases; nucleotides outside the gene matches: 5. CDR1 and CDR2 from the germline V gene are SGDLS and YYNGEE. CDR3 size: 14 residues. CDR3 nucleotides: TGTGCCAGCAGCCCCAGACAGGGAAACACTGAAGCTTTCTTT. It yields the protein CASSPRQGNTEAFF. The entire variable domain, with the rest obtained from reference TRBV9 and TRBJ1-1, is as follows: DSGVTQTPKHLITATGQRVTLRCSPRSGDLSVYWYQQSLDQGLQFLIQYYNGEERAKGNILERFSAQQFPDLHSELNLSSLELGDSALYFCASSPRQGNTEAFFGQGTRLTVV.

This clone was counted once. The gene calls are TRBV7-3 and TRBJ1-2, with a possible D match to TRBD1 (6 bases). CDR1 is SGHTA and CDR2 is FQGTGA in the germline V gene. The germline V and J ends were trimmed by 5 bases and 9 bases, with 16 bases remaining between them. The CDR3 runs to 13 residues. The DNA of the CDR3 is TGTGCCAGCAGCCCGGACAGCCGAACTAGCTACACCTTC. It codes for CASSPDSRTSYTF.

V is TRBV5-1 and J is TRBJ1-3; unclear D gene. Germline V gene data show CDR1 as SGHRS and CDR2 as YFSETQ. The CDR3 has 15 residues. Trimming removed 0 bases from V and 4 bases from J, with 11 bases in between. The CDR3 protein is CASSLAARPGNTIYF. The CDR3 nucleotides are TGCGCCAGCAGCTTGGCCGCCAGGCCCGGAAACACCATATATTTT.

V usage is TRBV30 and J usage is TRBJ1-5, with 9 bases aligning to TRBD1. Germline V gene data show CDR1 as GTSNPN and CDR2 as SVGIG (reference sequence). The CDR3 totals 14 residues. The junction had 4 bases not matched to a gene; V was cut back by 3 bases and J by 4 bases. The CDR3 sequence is CAWRPGQGNQPQHF. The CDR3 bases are TGTGCCTGGAGGCCGGGACAGGGTAATCAGCCCCAGCATTTT. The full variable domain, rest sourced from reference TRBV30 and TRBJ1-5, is SQTIHQWPATLVQPVGSPLSLECTVEGTSNPNLYWYRQAAGRGLQLLFYSVGIGQISSEVPQNLSASRPQDRQFILSSKKLLLSDSGFYLCAWRPGQGNQPQHFGDGTRLSIL.

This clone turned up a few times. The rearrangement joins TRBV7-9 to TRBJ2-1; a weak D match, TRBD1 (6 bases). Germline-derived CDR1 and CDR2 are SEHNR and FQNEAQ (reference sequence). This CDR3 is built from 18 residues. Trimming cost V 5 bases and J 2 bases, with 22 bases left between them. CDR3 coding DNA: TGTGCCAGCAGCCAATCCGGGGACACTACCAAACCCTACAATGAGCAGTTCTTC. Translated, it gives CASSQSGDTTKPYNEQFF.

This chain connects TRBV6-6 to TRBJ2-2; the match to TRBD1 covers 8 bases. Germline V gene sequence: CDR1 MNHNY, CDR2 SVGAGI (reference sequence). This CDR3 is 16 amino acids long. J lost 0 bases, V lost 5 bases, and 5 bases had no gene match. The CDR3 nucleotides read TGTGCCAGCAGTCCCGGGACAGGAACGAACACCGGGGAGCTGTTTTTT. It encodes CASSPGTGTNTGELFF.

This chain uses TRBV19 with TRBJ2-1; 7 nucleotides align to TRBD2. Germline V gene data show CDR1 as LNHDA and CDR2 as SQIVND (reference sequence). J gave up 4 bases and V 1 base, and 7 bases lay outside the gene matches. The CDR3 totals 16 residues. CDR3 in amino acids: CASSIGGSGSYNEQFF. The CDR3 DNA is TGTGCCAGTAGTATAGGGGGTAGCGGGTCTTACAATGAGCAGTTCTTC. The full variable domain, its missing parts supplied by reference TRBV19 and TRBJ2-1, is DGGITQSPKYLFRKEGQNVTLSCEQNLNHDAMYWYRQDPGQGLRLIYYSQIVNDFQKGDIAEGYSVSREKKESFPLTVTSAQKNPTAFYLCASSIGGSGSYNEQFFGPGTRLTVL.

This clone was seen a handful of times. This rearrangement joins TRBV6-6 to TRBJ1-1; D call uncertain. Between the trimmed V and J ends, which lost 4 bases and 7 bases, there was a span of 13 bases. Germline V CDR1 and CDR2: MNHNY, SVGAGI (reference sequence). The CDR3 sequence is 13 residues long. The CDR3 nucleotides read TGTGCCAGCAGTTCAGCGACCGCTATTGAAGCTTTCTTT. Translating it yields CASSSATAIEAFF.

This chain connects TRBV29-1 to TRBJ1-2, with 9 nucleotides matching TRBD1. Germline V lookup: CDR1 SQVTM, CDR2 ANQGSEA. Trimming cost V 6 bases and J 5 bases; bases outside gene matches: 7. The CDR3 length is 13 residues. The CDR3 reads CSVASGTGYGYTF. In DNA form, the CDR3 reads TGCAGCGTCGCGTCCGGGACAGGGTATGGCTACACCTTC. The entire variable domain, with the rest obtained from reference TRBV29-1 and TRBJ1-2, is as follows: SAVISQKPSRDICQRGTSLTIQCQVDSQVTMMFWYRQQPGQSLTLIATANQGSEATYESGFVIDKFPISRPNLTFSTLTVSNMSPEDSSIYLCSVASGTGYGYTFGSGTRLTVV.